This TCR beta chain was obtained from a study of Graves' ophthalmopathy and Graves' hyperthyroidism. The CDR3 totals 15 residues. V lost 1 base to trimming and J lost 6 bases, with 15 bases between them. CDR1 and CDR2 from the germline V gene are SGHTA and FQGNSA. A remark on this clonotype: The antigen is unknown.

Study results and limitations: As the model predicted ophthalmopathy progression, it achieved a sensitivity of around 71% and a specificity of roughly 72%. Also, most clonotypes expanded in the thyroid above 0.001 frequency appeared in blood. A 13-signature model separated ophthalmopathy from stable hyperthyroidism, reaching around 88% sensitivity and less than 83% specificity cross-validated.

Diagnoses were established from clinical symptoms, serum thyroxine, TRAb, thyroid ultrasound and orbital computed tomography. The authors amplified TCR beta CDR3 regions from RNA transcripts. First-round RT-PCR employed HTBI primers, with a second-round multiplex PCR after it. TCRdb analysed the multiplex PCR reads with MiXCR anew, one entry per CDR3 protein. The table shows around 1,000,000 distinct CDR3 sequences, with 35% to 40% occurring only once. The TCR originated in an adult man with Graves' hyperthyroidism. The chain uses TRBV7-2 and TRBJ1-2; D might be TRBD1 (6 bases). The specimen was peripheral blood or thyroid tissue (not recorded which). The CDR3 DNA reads TGTGCCAGCAGCTTAGTAATTCCGGGGGCGGATGGCTACACCTTC. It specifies CASSLVIPGADGYTF.